The next 27 T cell receptor beta chains were all read from a single sample in a study of identical twins (dated by TCRdb to 2016 to 2018). Receptor amplification or capture employed 5' RACE. For sequencing, an Illumina HiSeq 2000 was employed. Using fastp at Q25 and MiXCR, TCRdb reprocessed the public reads and kept productive beta chains. Rows with one shared CDR3 protein collapse into an entry with the most common genes and DNA. Present in this sample are about 660,000 distinct CDR3 sequences, less than 10% of which were seen just once. The ten largest make up approximately 0.96% of the sample. The sample was also reused in another study, on yellow fever vaccine responses in identical twins.

The sequencing sample was made of PBMCs. The receptors stem from a woman younger than 35 in good health.

This clonotype appeared many times. The chain links TRBV5-1 to TRBJ1-1; the match to TRBD1 covers 7 bases. The CDR3 has 14 amino acids. The junction had 5 bases not matched to a gene; V was cut back by 1 base and J by 5 bases. Looked up from germline, CDR1 is SGHRS and CDR2 is YFSETQ. The CDR3: CASSLTGAGTEAFF. CDR3 nucleotide sequence: TGCGCCAGCAGCTTGACAGGGGCTGGGACTGAAGCTTTCTTT.

The rearrangement links TRBV30 to TRBJ2-7, with 7 bases that match TRBD2. After removal of 3 bases from V and 7 bases from J, the junction contained 6 bases not matched to a gene. Germline assignment: CDR1 GTSNPN and CDR2 SVGIG (reference sequence). The CDR3 contains 12 residues. For the CDR3, the DNA is TGTGCCTGGAGGTGGGAGGGAGCTGAGCAGTACTTC. Translation: CAWRWEGAEQYF.

Ten or more counts support this clonotype. The gene calls are TRBV5-5 and TRBJ2-7; tentative D call: TRBD1 (6 bases). Per the germline V gene, CDR1 is SGHKS and CDR2 is YYEKEE (reference sequence). The CDR3 runs to 15 residues. V was cut by 4 bases and J by 3 bases, with 17 bases left in between. The CDR3 loop reads CASSIGSGTIYEQYF. The CDR3 bases are TGTGCCAGCAGCATTGGCTCCGGGACAATCTACGAGCAGTACTTC. Variable domain in full (rest from reference TRBV5-5 and TRBJ2-7): DAGVTQSPTHLIKTRGQQVTLRCSPISGHKSVSWYQQVLGQGPQFIFQYYEKEERGRGNFPDRFSARQFPNYSSELNVNALLLGDSALYLCASSIGSGTIYEQYFGPGTRLTVT.

The chain carries TRBV5-1 and TRBJ2-7; 13 bases map to TRBD2. After removal of 5 bases from V and 0 bases from J, the junction contained 14 bases not matched to a gene. The germline CDR1 and CDR2 sequences are SGHRS and YFSETQ. This CDR3 comprises 19 residues. CDR3 nucleotide sequence: TGCGCCAGCAGGCCGGGAGGACTAGCGGGAGATACTAGCTCCTACGAGCAGTACTTC. This sequence encodes CASRPGGLAGDTSSYEQYF.

This clonotype was picked up many times. With a much larger clone just one base away, this may be a read error. The chain is built from TRBV5-1 and TRBJ2-7; D is uncertain. The germline CDR1 and CDR2 sequences are SGHRS and YFSETQ. This CDR3 contains 13 residues. Deletions cut 2 bases from V and 1 base from J, with 7 bases between. The CDR3 DNA is TGCGCCAGCAGCTTTGAAGGGTCCTACGAGCAGTACTTC. It specifies CASSFEGSYEQYF.

A few counts support this clonotype. CDR3 DNA sequence: TGTGCCAGCAGGGCGACAGGTACCCAAGAGACCCAGTACTTC. Protein sequence: CASRATGTQETQYF. V gene TRBV6-1 combines with J gene TRBJ2-5; D perhaps matches TRBD1 (6 bases). Trimming took 6 bases from V and 1 from J, leaving 12 bases between them. This CDR3 comprises 14 residues. Germline CDR1 reads MNHNS; CDR2 reads SASEGT.

Many counts were recorded for this clonotype. The V gene is TRBV3-1, the J gene TRBJ2-5, with 9 nucleotides matching TRBD1. Per germline, CDR1 LGHDT and CDR2 YNNKEL (reference sequence). There are 16 residues in the CDR3. J gave up 7 bases and V 3 bases, and 12 bases lay outside the gene matches. The CDR3 sequence: CASSQSTGGTRGTQYF. CDR3 sequence (DNA): TGTGCCAGCAGCCAGTCGACAGGGGGGACCCGGGGGACCCAGTACTTC.

This clonotype was found a few times. This chain connects TRBV27 to TRBJ2-1, with a possible D match to TRBD2 (6 bases). Trimming took 4 bases from V and 2 from J, leaving 15 bases between them. There are 16 residues in the CDR3. Germline-derived CDR1 and CDR2 are MNHEY and SMNVEV (reference sequence). The CDR3 DNA reads as TGTGCCAGCAGTTACCCAGCGGGCCTTACCTACAATGAGCAGTTCTTC. Protein product: CASSYPAGLTYNEQFF.

This clonotype was seen many times. The V gene is TRBV20-1, the J gene TRBJ2-7, with D unresolved. Germline V lookup: CDR1 DFQATT, CDR2 SNEGSKA (reference sequence). The CDR3 runs to 12 residues. V lost 5 bases and J lost 4, with 12 bases in between. The CDR3 region is CSALILGYEQYF. In DNA form, the CDR3 reads TGCAGTGCTCTAATCCTGGGTTACGAGCAGTACTTC.

This clonotype was seen a few times. The chain carries TRBV20-1 and TRBJ2-7; D may be TRBD1 (5 bases). This CDR3 is 13 amino acids long. Trimming removed 2 bases from V and 2 bases from J, with 10 bases in between. CDR1 DFQATT and CDR2 SNEGSKA come from the germline V gene (reference sequence). The CDR3 reads CSARPGSAYEQYF. The CDR3 nucleotides read TGCAGTGCTAGACCAGGGTCCGCCTACGAGCAGTACTTC.

The rearrangement links TRBV12-3 or TRBV12-4 to TRBJ2-3, with a possible D match to TRBD2 (6 bases). The V gene lost 3 bases and the J gene lost 2 bases, with 12 bases spanning the gap. The CDR3 contains 15 residues. The CDR3 bases are TGTGCCAGCAGTTTTGGGGGGATAAACACAGATACGCAGTATTTT. Translation: CASSFGGINTDTQYF.

V usage is TRBV15 and J usage is TRBJ2-7, with 8 bases matching TRBD2. V was clipped by 3 bases and J by 3 bases; unmatched bases: 1. Germline CDR1 LNHNV, CDR2 YYDKDF (reference sequence). The CDR3 is made up of 13 amino acids. The CDR3 reads CATSSGTSYEQYF. CDR3 sequence (DNA): TGTGCCACCAGCAGCGGGACTAGCTACGAGCAGTACTTC.

In this sample, this clonotype turned up a few times. The J gene is TRBJ2-7, the V gene TRBV9; D is uncertain. The CDR3 totals 15 residues. V shed 0 bases and J shed 2 bases, with 12 bases lying between them. The germline CDR1 and CDR2 sequences are SGDLS and YYNGEE. The CDR3 reads CASSVDLAGPYEQYF. Written as DNA, the CDR3 is TGTGCCAGCAGCGTAGATCTTGCTGGGCCCTACGAGCAGTACTTC. The full variable domain, rest sourced from reference TRBV9 and TRBJ2-7, is DSGVTQTPKHLITATGQRVTLRCSPRSGDLSVYWYQQSLDQGLQFLIQYYNGEERAKGNILERFSAQQFPDLHSELNLSSLELGDSALYFCASSVDLAGPYEQYFGPGTRLTVT.

This clonotype was seen ten or more times. The rearrangement joins TRBV15 to TRBJ2-3, with D perhaps TRBD2 (5 bases). CDR1 is LNHNV, CDR2 YYDKDF, per germline (reference sequence). This CDR3 comprises 19 residues. The V end lost 1 base, the J end lost 2 bases, and 22 bases lay between the germline ends. CDR3 nucleotide sequence: TGTGCCACCAGCAGAGCACCCCTACAATCGGGAACCATCACAGATACGCAGTATTTT. Translation: CATSRAPLQSGTITDTQYF.

In this sample, this clonotype turned up a few times. The V and J genes are TRBV2 and TRBJ2-1; a possible D gene is TRBD2 (6 bases). The CDR3 extends over 16 amino acids. The ends were cut back, 2 bases at V and 9 bases at J, with 20 bases in the middle. Germline V lookup: CDR1 SNHLY, CDR2 FYNNEI. CDR3 coding DNA: TGTGCCAGCAGTGAACTACCGGGAGCACCCATGGCTGAGCAGTTCTTC. Its protein is CASSELPGAPMAEQFF.

This clonotype was counted only a few times. The chain combines TRBV5-6 with TRBJ2-7; the match to TRBD2 covers 12 bases. V shed 0 bases and J 5 bases; nucleotides not matched to a gene: 6. This CDR3 region has 16 residues. Germline lookup yields CDR1 SGHDT and CDR2 YYEEEE. The CDR3 protein is CASSLAWTSGIHEQYF. As DNA, the CDR3 is TGTGCCAGCAGCTTGGCCTGGACTAGCGGGATTCACGAGCAGTACTTC.

The CDR3 spells CSVERTDPYEQYF. For the CDR3, the DNA is TGCAGCGTTGAAAGGACAGACCCCTACGAGCAGTACTTC. The rearrangement joins TRBV29-1 to TRBJ2-7, with a weak D call TRBD1 (6 bases). The CDR3 spans 13 residues. With 2 bases removed from V and 2 bases from J, the gap between germline ends came to 10 bases. Germline CDR1 is SQVTM and CDR2 is ANQGSEA.

This clonotype was observed a handful of times. CDR3 region: CASSPSGSFLRMAQGETQYF. The CDR3 DNA reads as TGTGCCAGCAGTCCCAGCGGTAGTTTCTTACGGATGGCACAAGGAGAGACCCAGTACTTC. The rearrangement uses TRBV27 and TRBJ2-5; the D gene is possibly TRBD2 (5 bases). Trimming removed 5 bases at V and 4 bases at J, with 32 bases between. This CDR3 spans 20 amino acids. Germline assignment: CDR1 MNHEY and CDR2 SMNVEV (reference sequence).

The rearrangement uses TRBV4-1 and TRBJ2-1; tentative D call: TRBD1 (6 bases). The CDR3 spans 14 residues. Per germline, CDR1 MGHRA and CDR2 YSYEKL. Trimming pared 3 bases from V and 9 bases from J, leaving 15 bases between. CDR3 in DNA: TGCGCCAGCAGCCACCTGATCGAAGGGGGTGAGCAGTTCTTC. Amino acid sequence: CASSHLIEGGEQFF.

This chain connects TRBV20-1 to TRBJ2-3; D not certain. Germline V gene data show CDR1 as DFQATT and CDR2 as SNEGSKA (reference sequence). V dropped 5 bases and J dropped 7 bases, with 19 bases sitting between them. This CDR3 region has 14 residues. DNA for the CDR3: TGCAGTGCTGATCTAGTGTTTCAAACCTATACGCAGTATTTT. Residues: CSADLVFQTYTQYF.

This clonotype has more than one count but fewer than ten. DNA for the CDR3: TGTGCCAGCAGCGAGACGGGACTCACCTACGAGCAGTACTTC. It yields the protein CASSETGLTYEQYF. The chain recombines TRBV12-3 or TRBV12-4 with TRBJ2-7; TRBD2 might be the D (6 bases). V was clipped by 6 bases and J by 2 bases, with 14 bases between them. The CDR3 sequence is 14 residues long.

This clonotype was detected many times. This chain connects TRBV7-2 to TRBJ2-2; D remains ambiguous. The CDR3 has 15 amino acids. V lost 2 bases and J lost 0, with 7 bases in between. From germline, CDR1 is SGHTA and CDR2 FQGNSA. The CDR3 DNA is TGTGCCAGCAGCTTATACACTGCGAACACCGGGGAGCTGTTTTTT. Encoded protein: CASSLYTANTGELFF. Full variable domain (outside the CDR3, taken from reference TRBV7-2 and TRBJ2-2): GAGVSQSPSNKVTEKGKDVELRCDPISGHTALYWYRQSLGQGLEFLIYFQGNSAPDKSGLPSDRFSAERTGGSVSTLTIQRTQQEDSAVYLCASSLYTANTGELFFGEGSRLTVL.

This clonotype was found a few times. The chain has TRBV10-3 and TRBJ2-1; possibly TRBD2 for D (6 bases). The V gene lost 1 base and the J gene lost 6 bases, with 16 bases spanning the gap. CDR3 size: 16 residues. The germline CDR1 and CDR2 sequences are ENHRY and SYGVKD. The CDR3 DNA sequence: TGTGCCATCAGTGAGTTGGTGGCTAGCGAGGCCAATGAGCAGTTCTTC. It translates to CAISELVASEANEQFF.

This chain connects TRBV9 to TRBJ1-2; possible D gene TRBD1, 6 bases. Looked up from germline, CDR1 is SGDLS and CDR2 is YYNGEE. CDR3 length: 12 amino acids. The V end was cut by 0 bases, the J end by 8 bases, with 8 bases between. The CDR3 nucleotides read TGTGCCAGCAGCGTAGACAGGGACGGCTACACCTTC. Translated, it gives CASSVDRDGYTF.

The rearrangement joins TRBV25-1 to TRBJ1-2; 8 bases align to TRBD1. Germline V gene sequence: CDR1 MGHDK, CDR2 SYGVNS. This CDR3 comprises 14 residues. The V segment lost 4 bases and the J segment 4 bases; nucleotides outside the gene matches: 5. The CDR3 sequence is CASSVRTGSYGYTF. CDR3 bases: TGTGCCAGCAGTGTAAGGACAGGGAGCTATGGCTACACCTTC.

This clonotype was recorded a few times. This sequence joins TRBV14 and TRBJ2-3, with D maybe TRBD2 (6 bases). From germline, CDR1 is SGHDN and CDR2 FVKESK. This CDR3 comprises 18 residues. The ends were cut back, 1 base at V and 4 bases at J, with 21 bases in the middle. The CDR3 bases are TGTGCCAGCAGCCAAGGGGACGAAAGGCTAGCGATTGCAGATACGCAGTATTTT. Protein product: CASSQGDERLAIADTQYF.

This sequence joins TRBV20-1 and TRBJ2-7; 15 bases fit TRBD2. Trimming removed 2 bases from V and 0 bases from J; junction bases left unmatched: 5. Germline assignment: CDR1 DFQATT and CDR2 SNEGSKA (reference sequence). The CDR3 consists of 17 residues. DNA of the CDR3: TGCAGTGCTAGACTTGGGACTAGCGGGAGGTCCTCCTACGAGCAGTACTTC. As protein: CSARLGTSGRSSYEQYF.